These 8 T cell receptor beta chains came from one sample sequenced in a study of CD8+ T cells in alopecia areata. RNA extraction and reverse transcription yielded cDNA as sequencing template. This table comes from immunoSEQ multiplex PCR, and its TCRdb copy is limited to in-frame clones, with some not included. The sample has nearly 110,000 clones, 84% seen once. Treatment described: oral pan-JAK inhibitor, 5-10 mg twice daily. This specimen consisted of CD8+ T cells sorted from blood, obtained at week 24, from a patient treated with tofacitinib. The receptors stem from a human donor with alopecia areata.

The CDR3 reads CASSLLADTQYF. In DNA form, the CDR3 reads TGTGCCAGCAGCCTACTCGCAGATACGCAGTATTTT. This chain links TRBV14 with TRBJ2-3; D is ambiguous. Germline V gives CDR1 SGHDN, CDR2 FVKESK. The CDR3 runs to 12 residues. Between the trimmed V and J ends, which lost 4 bases and 4 bases, there was a span of 6 bases.

The DNA of the CDR3 is TGCGCCAGCAGCCAAGAGGAGGATCAGCCCCAGCATTTT. Encoded protein: CASSQEEDQPQHF. J is TRBJ1-5 and V is TRBV4-1; D gene ambiguous. The CDR3 runs to 13 residues. Germline CDR1 is MGHRA and CDR2 is YSYEKL. Between the trimmed V and J ends, which lost 0 bases and 5 bases, there was a span of 5 bases.

This clone was counted a single time. Sequence at one end of the junction differs from germline and may be a read error. The chain carries TRBV7-7 and TRBJ2-7; the D is unclear. The CDR3 sequence is 15 residues long. Germline V lookup: CDR1 SSHAT, CDR2 FNYEAQ (reference sequence). The CDR3: CASSPSSPIGYEQYF. The CDR3 DNA reads TGTGCTAGCAGCCCATCATCCCCGATAGGGTACGAGCAGTACTTC.

CDR3 nucleotides: TGTGCCAGCAGATCAGGGACTACCATTTCCTACGAGCAGTACTTC. This gives the protein CASRSGTTISYEQYF. The J gene is TRBJ2-7, the V gene TRBV2; 7 nucleotides agree with TRBD2. The J segment lost 1 base and the V segment lost 6 bases, leaving 9 bases of the junction unmatched. CDR3 length: 15 amino acids. CDR1 and CDR2 (germline): SNHLY, FYNNEI. Together with reference TRBV2 and TRBJ2-7, the CDR3 gives the full variable domain: EPEVTQTPSHQVTQMGQEVILRCVPISNHLYFYWYRQILGQKVEFLVSFYNNEISEKSEIFDDQFSVERPDGSNFTLKIRSTKLEDSAMYFCASRSGTTISYEQYFGPGTRLTVT.

This clone was seen a handful of times. The gene calls are TRBV6-5 and TRBJ2-1; D perhaps matches TRBD1 (5 bases). V lost 2 bases, J lost 6 bases, and 11 bases lay in between. CDR3 length equals 14 residues. Germline-derived CDR1 and CDR2 are MNHEY and SVGAGI. The CDR3 DNA reads as TGTGCCAGCAGTTACGCTGGCAGGGCCAATGAGCAGTTCTTC. This translates into CASSYAGRANEQFF.

This clone is medium-sized (0.01 to 0.1%) within its sample. The chain combines TRBV10-2 with TRBJ2-3, with D maybe TRBD2 (6 bases). CDR3 length: 17 residues. V dropped 7 bases and J dropped 2 bases, with 22 bases sitting between them. Germline assignment: CDR1 WSHSY and CDR2 SAAADI. CDR3 loop: CASKRTGTAEITDTQYF. DNA for the CDR3: TGCGCCAGCAAGCGAACCGGGACTGCTGAGATCACAGATACGCAGTATTTT.

This chain links TRBV6-1 with TRBJ2-3, with 7 bases aligning to TRBD2. In germline, CDR1 is MNHNS, CDR2 SASEGT. This CDR3 has 15 amino acids. The V segment lost 3 bases and the J segment 2 bases; nucleotides outside the gene matches: 5. The CDR3 DNA reads as TGTGCCAGCAGTGAGGGCGGGGGAACCACAGATACGCAGTATTTT. Protein: CASSEGGGTTDTQYF.

The chain couples TRBV29-1 to TRBJ1-2, with 9 bases aligning to TRBD1. V shed 6 bases, J shed 6 bases, and the junction held 8 bases outside the gene matches. This CDR3 comprises 13 residues. Per germline, CDR1 SQVTM and CDR2 ANQGSEA. CDR3 in amino acids: CSVPGTGTHGYTF. The CDR3 bases are TGCAGCGTACCCGGGACAGGGACCCATGGCTACACCTTC.